This T cell receptor beta chain is drawn from a study of identical twins. Points from the study as a whole: Part of the zero-insertion signal could reflect confounding by invariant MAIT and iNKT cells.

In its sample, this clonotype was seen many times. Its matching antigen is unknown. A universal primer site was created by template switching, with the cDNA bearing unique molecular identifiers. TCRdb reprocessed the 5' RACE reads via MiXCR and lists one record per CDR3 protein. The sample records fewer than 650,000 distinct CDR3 sequences, 7.1% being singletons. The V end was cut by 1 base, the J end by 8 bases, with 9 bases between. Germline CDR1 and CDR2: LNHNV and YYDKDF (reference sequence). CDR3 size: 14 residues. These same records also appear under a second study, on yellow fever vaccine responses in identical twins.

The source is a young woman in good health. The chain recombines TRBV15 with TRBJ1-6; D uncertain. The sequenced material came from PBMCs. This chain's CDR3 is CATSRASGDSPLHF. In nucleotides, the CDR3 is TGTGCCACCAGCAGAGCATCGGGAGATTCACCCCTCCACTTT.